This T cell receptor (beta chain) came from a study of T cells after posttransplantation cyclophosphamide. A word on this clone: What it recognizes is unknown. This specimen includes other DNA sequences encoding the same CDR3.

Germline V gene data show CDR1 as SEHNR and CDR2 as FQNEAQ (reference sequence). V lost 1 base and J 0 bases, leaving 6 bases between the germline ends. The CDR3 extends over 14 amino acids. Sequenced by immunoSEQ multiplex PCR; TCRdb stores in-frame clones only, minus some. This table holds roughly 20,000 clones, under 99% found once. The naive gate required viable CD3+CD4+ or CD3+CD8+ cells with CCR7+CD45RA+CD45RO-CD95-CD27+CD28+ phenotype. General study points: Later blood repertoires were often dominated by clones from the donor CD8+ memory compartment.

The sequencing input was naive CD4+ T cells sorted from PBMCs. This clonotype originated in a man aged 35 to 55 in good health, CMV-negative, and a related stem cell transplant donor. This chain connects TRBV7-9 to TRBJ1-1; D possibly corresponds to TRBD1 (5 bases). The CDR3 spells CASSLGQLNTEAFF. The CDR3 nucleotides read TGTGCCAGCAGCTTAGGACAGCTGAACACTGAAGCTTTCTTT.